This T cell receptor beta chain was obtained from a study of blood T cell repertoires in COVID-19. Study details: The study drew acute and convalescent COVID-19 samples from the United States, Italy and Spain. Sample material is recorded as cDNA or gDNA derived from T cells, B-cell-depleted T cells, or PBMCs.

This table comes from immunoSEQ multiplex PCR, and its TCRdb copy is limited to in-frame clones, with some not included. This table has 150,000 to 200,000 clones, around nine tenths appearing once. The CDR3 has 16 residues. Germline V lookup: CDR1 SGDLS, CDR2 YYNGEE. V lost 3 bases and J 1 base, leaving 14 bases between the germline ends. The rearrangement links TRBV9 to TRBJ1-5; possible D gene TRBD1, 5 bases. Specimen: peripheral blood. This TCR was sampled from a man aged 70-80 years with acute or convalescent COVID-19. CDR3: CASSAGGPGSNQPQHF. In DNA form, the CDR3 reads TGTGCCAGCAGCGCCGGGGGACCAGGGAGCAATCAGCCCCAGCATTTT.